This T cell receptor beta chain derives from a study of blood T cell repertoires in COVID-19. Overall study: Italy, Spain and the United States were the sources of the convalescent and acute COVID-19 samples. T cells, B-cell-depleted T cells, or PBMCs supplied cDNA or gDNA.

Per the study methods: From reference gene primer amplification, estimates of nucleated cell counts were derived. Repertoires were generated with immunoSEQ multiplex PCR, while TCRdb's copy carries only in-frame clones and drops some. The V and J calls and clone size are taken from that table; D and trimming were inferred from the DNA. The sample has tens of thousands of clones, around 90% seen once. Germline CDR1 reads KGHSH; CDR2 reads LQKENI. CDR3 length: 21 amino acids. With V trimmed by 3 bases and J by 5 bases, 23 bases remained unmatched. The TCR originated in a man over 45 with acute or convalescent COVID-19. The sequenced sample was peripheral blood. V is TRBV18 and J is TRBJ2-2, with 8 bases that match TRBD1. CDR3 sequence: CASSPFQGALLIVRRTGELFF. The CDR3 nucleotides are TGTGCCAGCTCACCCTTTCAGGGGGCGCTTCTGATAGTTCGGAGAACCGGGGAGCTGTTTTTT. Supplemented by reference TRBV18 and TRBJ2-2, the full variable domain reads NAGVMQNPRHLVRRRGQEARLRCSPMKGHSHVYWYRQLPEEGLKFMVYLQKENIIDESGMPKERFSAEFPKEGPSILRIQQVVRGDSAAYFCASSPFQGALLIVRRTGELFFGEGSRLTVL.